Shown below are 18 T cell receptor beta chains from a single sample sequenced in a study of OX40 agonist ivuxolimab in advanced cancers. Using immunoSEQ multiplex PCR, the repertoire was profiled, and TCRdb retains in-frame clones only, with some absent. The data show 80,000 or so clones, approximately 95% seen once. The specimen comprised CD4+ or CD8+ T cells sorted from blood, sampled in a trial of the OX40 agonist ivuxolimab. These receptors originate from an adult with an advanced solid tumor such as melanoma, head and neck, liver or kidney cancer.

The genes are TRBV5-1 and TRBJ2-5; 12 nucleotides match TRBD2. From germline, CDR1 is SGHRS and CDR2 YFSETQ. V lost 2 bases and J lost 5; bases outside the gene matches: 10. CDR3 length: 17 amino acids. The CDR3 protein is CASSFPSGRAVGETQYF. CDR3 nucleotide sequence: TGCGCCAGCAGCTTTCCTAGCGGGAGGGCCGTTGGGGAGACCCAGTACTTC.

This chain uses TRBV6-6 with TRBJ2-7; 9 nucleotides line up with TRBD2. After removal of 4 bases from V and 1 base from J, the junction contained 5 bases not matched to a gene. Per the germline V gene, CDR1 is MNHNY and CDR2 is SVGAGI (reference sequence). The CDR3 runs to 15 residues. DNA of the CDR3: TGTGCCAGCAGTTTGGTAGCGGGAGTTTCCTACGAGCAGTACTTC. It specifies CASSLVAGVSYEQYF.

The chain is built from TRBV18 and TRBJ1-1, with D tentatively TRBD1 (6 bases). Germline CDR1 and CDR2: KGHSH and LQKENI. Trimming took off 6 bases at V and 4 bases at J, with 15 bases between the two ends. The CDR3 runs 14 residues. The CDR3 DNA follows: TGTGCCAGCTCGTCGGCTGAGGGGGGCACTGAAGCTTTCTTT. It translates to CASSSAEGGTEAFF. Combining the CDR3 with reference TRBV18 and TRBJ1-1 gives the whole variable domain NAGVMQNPRHLVRRRGQEARLRCSPMKGHSHVYWYRQLPEEGLKFMVYLQKENIIDESGMPKERFSAEFPKEGPSILRIQQVVRGDSAAYFCASSSAEGGTEAFFGQGTRLTVV.

The chain couples TRBV12-1 to TRBJ2-3; the D call TRBD2 from the table was never checked on the DNA. TRBV12-1 corresponds to a pseudogene. The CDR3 sequence is 15 residues long. The CDR3: CASSSSGLSTDTQYF. CDR3 sequence (DNA): TGTGCCAGCAGCTCTTCGGGACTTTCAACAGATACGCAGTATTTT.

The chain recombines TRBV9 with TRBJ2-5; TRBD2 matches 8 bases. The CDR3 runs 16 residues. J was trimmed by 5 bases and V by 4 bases; bases with no gene match: 13. Per the germline V gene, CDR1 is SGDLS and CDR2 is YYNGEE. CDR3 DNA: TGTGCCAGCAGCCCCGGCGCGGGAGGTGGTGGTGAGACCCAGTACTTC. Its protein product is CASSPGAGGGGETQYF. Drawing the rest from reference TRBV9 and TRBJ2-5, the complete variable domain is DSGVTQTPKHLITATGQRVTLRCSPRSGDLSVYWYQQSLDQGLQFLIQYYNGEERAKGNILERFSAQQFPDLHSELNLSSLELGDSALYFCASSPGAGGGGETQYFGPGTRLLVL.

With regard to this clone: Other DNA sequences in the sample encode the same CDR3. In nucleotides, the CDR3 is TGCGCCAGCAGCTTGGACGGATACGAGCAGTACTTC. Its protein is CASSLDGYEQYF. The gene calls are TRBV5-1 and TRBJ2-7; D is unclear. The CDR3 consists of 12 residues. The ends were cut back, 0 bases at V and 4 bases at J, with 5 bases in the middle. Germline loops: CDR1 SGHRS, CDR2 YFSETQ.

The genes are TRBV5-1 and TRBJ2-2; D remains ambiguous. The CDR3 has 15 amino acids. V lost 0 bases to trimming and J lost 5 bases, with 11 bases between them. From germline, CDR1 is SGHRS and CDR2 YFSETQ. DNA of the CDR3: TGCGCCAGCAGCTTGGCCCACCCAGAAACCGGGGAGCTGTTTTTT. Translation: CASSLAHPETGELFF.

Details on this clone: Other DNA sequences from this sample encode an identical CDR3 as well. The chain has TRBV30 and TRBJ1-1; D perhaps matches TRBD1 (5 bases). V shed 0 bases and J shed 1 base, with 6 bases lying between them. The CDR3 is 13 residues long. Germline values: CDR1 GTSNPN, CDR2 SVGIG (reference sequence). DNA for the CDR3: TGTGCCTGGAGTGTAAGGGGGAACACTGAAGCTTTCTTT. Amino acids: CAWSVRGNTEAFF.

The V call is TRBV28, the J call TRBJ1-4, with D possibly TRBD1 on 5 matching bases. Germline values: CDR1 MDHEN, CDR2 SYDVKM. Trimming removed 5 bases from V and 0 bases from J, with 16 bases in between. The CDR3 length is 17 residues. CDR3 nucleotides: TGTGCCAGCAGTGGTCGGGGCAGGAAAGCAACTAATGAAAAACTGTTTTTT. It translates to CASSGRGRKATNEKLFF.

J is TRBJ2-5 and V is TRBV18; D remains ambiguous. V was pared by 3 bases and J by 2 bases, with 10 bases between. Germline V lookup: CDR1 KGHSH, CDR2 LQKENI. This CDR3 is built from 14 residues. The CDR3 region is CASSPQMSQETQYF. CDR3 sequence (DNA): TGTGCCAGCTCACCGCAGATGTCACAAGAGACCCAGTACTTC.

The rearrangement links TRBV27 to TRBJ2-1; D remains unclear. The ends were cut back, 1 base at V and 9 bases at J, with 7 bases in the middle. The CDR3 is 12 residues long. Germline V CDR1 and CDR2: MNHEY, SMNVEV (reference sequence). The CDR3 DNA follows: TGTGCCAGCAGTTTATTTGGTGGTGAGCAGTTCTTC. This codes for CASSLFGGEQFF.

V is TRBV5-6 and J is TRBJ2-7; weak D call: TRBD2 (6 bases). The germline V and J ends were trimmed by 1 base and 6 bases, with 17 bases remaining between them. This CDR3 region has 15 residues. In germline, CDR1 is SGHDT, CDR2 YYEEEE. The CDR3 DNA sequence: TGTGCCAGCAGCTTGTATGCCAGCGGGCCCTCCGAGCAGTACTTC. Its translation is CASSLYASGPSEQYF. Using reference TRBV5-6 and TRBJ2-7 for the parts outside the CDR3, the full variable domain is DAGVTQSPTHLIKTRGQQVTLRCSPKSGHDTVSWYQQALGQGPQFIFQYYEEEERQRGNFPDRFSGHQFPNYSSELNVNALLLGDSALYLCASSLYASGPSEQYFGPGTRLTVT.

V gene TRBV28 combines with J gene TRBJ2-7; 7 positions agree with TRBD1. CDR3 length: 18 residues. Trimming removed 7 bases from V and 4 bases from J; junction bases left unmatched: 22. CDR1 is MDHEN, CDR2 SYDVKM, per germline. CDR3 nucleotide sequence: TGTGCCAGCACCCCAGGTTGGGGACAGCCGCAAGAAGGATACGAGCAGTACTTC. This encodes CASTPGWGQPQEGYEQYF. Combining the CDR3 with reference TRBV28 and TRBJ2-7 gives the whole variable domain DVKVTQSSRYLVKRTGEKVFLECVQDMDHENMFWYRQDPGLGLRLIYFSYDVKMKEKGDIPEGYSVSREKKERFSLILESASTNQTSMYLCASTPGWGQPQEGYEQYFGPGTRLTVT.

The chain recombines TRBV5-4 with TRBJ2-2, with 10 bases identical to TRBD2. Germline lookup yields CDR1 SGHNT and CDR2 YYREEE (reference sequence). This CDR3 spans 16 amino acids. The trim removed 2 bases at V and 7 bases at J, leaving 8 bases unmatched. The CDR3: CASSLGTSAGGGELFF. In nucleotides, the CDR3 is TGTGCCAGCAGCTTAGGGACTAGCGCTGGGGGCGGGGAGCTGTTTTTT.

This clone was recorded once. The genes are TRBV5-1 and TRBJ2-5; 12 nucleotides agree with TRBD2. The CDR3 loop spans 16 amino acids. From germline, CDR1 is SGHRS and CDR2 YFSETQ. The J segment lost 0 bases and the V segment lost 0 bases, leaving 0 bases of the junction unmatched. In DNA, the CDR3 is TGCGCCAGCAGCTTGGGACTAGCGGGAGACCAAGAGACCCAGTACTTC. As protein: CASSLGLAGDQETQYF.

The rearrangement links TRBV28 to TRBJ2-5; D is perhaps TRBD1 (5 bases). Trimming removed 8 bases at V and 3 bases at J, with 10 bases between. Germline CDR1 and CDR2: MDHEN and SYDVKM. This CDR3 comprises 12 residues. The CDR3 sequence: CASGLGEETQYF. As DNA, the CDR3 is TGTGCCAGCGGATTAGGGGAAGAGACCCAGTACTTC.

V is TRBV7-9 and J is TRBJ2-7, with 7 positions matching TRBD1. This CDR3 region has 14 residues. Germline V gene sequence: CDR1 SEHNR, CDR2 FQNEAQ (reference sequence). The trim removed 2 bases at V and 9 bases at J, leaving 10 bases unmatched. CDR3 DNA sequence: TGTGCCAGCAGCTTATCAGGGACAGAGGGGACGCAGTACTTC. Translation gives CASSLSGTEGTQYF.

This rearrangement joins TRBV5-4 to TRBJ2-7, with a tentative D call TRBD1 (6 bases). Germline V gene data show CDR1 as SGHNT and CDR2 as YYREEE (reference sequence). The length of the CDR3 is 16 residues. V was clipped by 5 bases and J by 2 bases, with 20 bases between them. This CDR3 reads CASRPARTASTYEQYF. The CDR3 region has the DNA TGTGCCAGCAGACCGGCTAGGACAGCGTCAACCTACGAGCAGTACTTC.